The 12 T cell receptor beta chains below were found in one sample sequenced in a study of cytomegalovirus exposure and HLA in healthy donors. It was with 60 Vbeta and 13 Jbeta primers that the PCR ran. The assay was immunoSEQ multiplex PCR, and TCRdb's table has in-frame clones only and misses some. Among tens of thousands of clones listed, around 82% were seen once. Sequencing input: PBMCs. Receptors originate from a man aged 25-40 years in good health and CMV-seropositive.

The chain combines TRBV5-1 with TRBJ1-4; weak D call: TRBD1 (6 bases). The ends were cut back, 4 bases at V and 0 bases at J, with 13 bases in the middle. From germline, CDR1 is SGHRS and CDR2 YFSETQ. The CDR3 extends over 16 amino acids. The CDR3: CASSPRTASTNEKLFF. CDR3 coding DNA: TGCGCCAGCAGCCCCCGGACAGCCTCAACTAATGAAAAACTGTTTTTT.

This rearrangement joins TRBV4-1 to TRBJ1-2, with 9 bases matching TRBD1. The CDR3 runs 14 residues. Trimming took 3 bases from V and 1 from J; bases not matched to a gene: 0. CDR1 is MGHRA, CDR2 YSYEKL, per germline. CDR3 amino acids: CASSQTGGNYGYTF. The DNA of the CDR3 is TGCGCCAGCAGCCAGACAGGGGGTAACTATGGCTACACCTTC.

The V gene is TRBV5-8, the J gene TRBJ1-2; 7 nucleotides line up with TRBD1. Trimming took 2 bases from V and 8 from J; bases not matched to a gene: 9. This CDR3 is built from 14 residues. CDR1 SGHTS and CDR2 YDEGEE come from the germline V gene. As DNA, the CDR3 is TGTGCCAGCAGCTTTTCAGGGGGTAATTACGGCTACACCTTC. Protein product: CASSFSGGNYGYTF. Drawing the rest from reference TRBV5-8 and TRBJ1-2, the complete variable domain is EAGVTQSPTHLIKTRGQQATLRCSPISGHTSVYWYQQALGLGLQFLLWYDEGEERNRGNFPPRFSGRQFPNYSSELNVNALELEDSALYLCASSFSGGNYGYTFGSGTRLTVV.

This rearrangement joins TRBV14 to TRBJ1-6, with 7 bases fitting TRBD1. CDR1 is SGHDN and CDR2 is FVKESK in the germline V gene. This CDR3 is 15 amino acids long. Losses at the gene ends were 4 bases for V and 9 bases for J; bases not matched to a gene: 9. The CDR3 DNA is TGTGCCAGCAGCCGACCGGGACAGTTTTTTTCACCCCTCCACTTT. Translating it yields CASSRPGQFFSPLHF.

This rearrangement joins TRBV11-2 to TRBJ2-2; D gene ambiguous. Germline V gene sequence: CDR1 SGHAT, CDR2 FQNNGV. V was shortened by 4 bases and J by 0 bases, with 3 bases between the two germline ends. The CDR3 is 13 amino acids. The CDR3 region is CASSYTNTGELFF. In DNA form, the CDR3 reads TGTGCCAGCAGCTACACGAACACCGGGGAGCTGTTTTTT.

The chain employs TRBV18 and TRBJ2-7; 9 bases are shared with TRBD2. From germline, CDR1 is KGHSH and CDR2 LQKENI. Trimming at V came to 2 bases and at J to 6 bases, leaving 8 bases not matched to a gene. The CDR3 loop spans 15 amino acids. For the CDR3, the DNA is TGTGCCAGCTCACCAGGGGGACTAGCCCCTCTCGAGCAGTACTTC. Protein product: CASSPGGLAPLEQYF.

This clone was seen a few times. As DNA, the CDR3 is TGTGCCAGCAGTCAAGGTACAGGGGATGTAGAGACCCAGTACTTC. This encodes CASSQGTGDVETQYF. The chain is built from TRBV6-1 and TRBJ2-5, with 7 bases identical to TRBD1. J was trimmed by 4 bases and V by 5 bases; bases with no gene match: 10. CDR3 size: 15 residues. Germline CDR1 reads MNHNS; CDR2 reads SASEGT.

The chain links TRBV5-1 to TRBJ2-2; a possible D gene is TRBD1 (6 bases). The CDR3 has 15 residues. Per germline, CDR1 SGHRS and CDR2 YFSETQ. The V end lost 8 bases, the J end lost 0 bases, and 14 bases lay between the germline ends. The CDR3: CASGVRTANTGELFF. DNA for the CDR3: TGCGCCAGTGGTGTAAGGACAGCGAACACCGGGGAGCTGTTTTTT.

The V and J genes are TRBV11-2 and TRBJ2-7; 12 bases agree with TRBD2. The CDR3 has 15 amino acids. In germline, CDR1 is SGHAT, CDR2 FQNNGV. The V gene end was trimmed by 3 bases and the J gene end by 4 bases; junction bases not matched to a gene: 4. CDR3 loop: CASSLASGGVYEQYF. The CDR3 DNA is TGTGCCAGCAGCTTGGCTAGCGGGGGGGTTTACGAGCAGTACTTC.

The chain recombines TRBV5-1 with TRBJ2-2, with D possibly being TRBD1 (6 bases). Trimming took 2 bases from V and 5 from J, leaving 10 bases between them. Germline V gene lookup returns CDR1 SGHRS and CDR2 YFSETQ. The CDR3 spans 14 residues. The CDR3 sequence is CASSFSRGTGELFF. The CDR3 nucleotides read TGCGCCAGCAGCTTTTCCAGGGGAACCGGGGAGCTGTTTTTT. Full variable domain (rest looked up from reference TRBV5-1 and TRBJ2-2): KAGVTQTPRYLIKTRGQQVTLSCSPISGHRSVSWYQQTPGQGLQFLFEYFSETQRNKGNFPGRFSGRQFSNSRSEMNVSTLELGDSALYLCASSFSRGTGELFFGEGSRLTVL.

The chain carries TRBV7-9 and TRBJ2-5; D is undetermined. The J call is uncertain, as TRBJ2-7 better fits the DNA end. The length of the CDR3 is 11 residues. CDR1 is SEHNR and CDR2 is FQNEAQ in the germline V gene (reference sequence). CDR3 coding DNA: TGTGCCAGCAGCTTAGCGCTCGAGCAGTACTTC. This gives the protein CASSLALEQYF.

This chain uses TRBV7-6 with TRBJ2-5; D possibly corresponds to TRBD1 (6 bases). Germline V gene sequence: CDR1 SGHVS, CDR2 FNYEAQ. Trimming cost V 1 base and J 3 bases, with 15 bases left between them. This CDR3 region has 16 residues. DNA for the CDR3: TGTGCCAGCAGCTTAGTACCGGGACACAGTGAAGAGACCCAGTACTTC. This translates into CASSLVPGHSEETQYF.